This T cell receptor beta chain was found in a study of T cell repertoires in cytomegalovirus infection (dated by TCRdb to the late 2010s). About the full investigation: Alongside well-studied HLA-B-restricted epitopes, the peptide stimulations were aimed at recently identified HLA-C-restricted CMV epitopes, whose presentation resists viral immunomodulation. Donor HLA type was relevant to the analysis, as public TCR beta signatures indicated carriage of CMV infection together with the matching HLA type.

Taken with the paper, the label for treatment or condition translates to: in vitro stimulation with specific CMV peptide epitopes to enrich CMV-specific T cells. Note on this clonotype: Its antigen remains unidentified. Per-nucleotide qualities are absent, and no much larger clonotype sits a single base away.

The paper as a whole reports these results and caveats: In both this cohort and an independent approximately 400-donor cohort, the cumulative frequency of public TCR beta family members distinguished carriers of CMV infection plus the relevant HLA type. The ex vivo response was dominated by HLA-C-restricted CMV-specific TCR beta clonotypes, and the single most frequent clonotype in two of eight donors was supplied by these HLA-C-restricted clonotypes.

The sequencing machine was an Illumina HiSeq 1500. TCRdb applied fastp at Q25 and MiXCR to the public reads, then kept only in-frame beta chains. CDR3 protein duplicates are merged, each entry listing the most common genes and DNA. The table for this sample lists tens of thousands of distinct CDR3 sequences; roughly 18% of them were counted only once. Clones ranked in the top ten supply 40% to 65% of the sample. V has 3 bases trimmed and J has 7 bases trimmed; junction bases matching no gene number 13. Per the germline V gene, SGHDT is the CDR1 and YYEEEE is the CDR2. Taken from cysteine to phenylalanine, the CDR3 has 15 residues. This entry keeps only the CDR3 DNA: 45 bases, framed from base 1.

This specimen was CD8+ T cells from cultured PBMCs, taken from culture after CMV antigen stimulation. The receptor chain draws on TRBV5-6 and TRBJ2-7, with 7 central nucleotides matching TRBD1. This TCR came from a human donor in good health (CMV status not recorded). Some clones in this sample may be carry-over from other donors' samples. The DNA sequence follows: TGTGCCAGCAGCTCGGGGACAGCTTCAAGATGGGAGCAGTACTTC. Its protein reads: CASSSGTASRWEQYF.